This TCR beta chain appears in the sequencing data of a study of T cells of healthy individuals. MiXCR was run by TCRdb on the 5' RACE reads, yielding one entry per CDR3 protein. The sample yields about 40,000 distinct CDR3 sequences, about 4.5% seen once. This clonotype has ten or more counts. The TCR comes from a human donor in good health.

The CDR3 DNA sequence: TGCAGCGTTGGAAAAGGGGGGGGAACTGAAGCTTTCTTT. It specifies CSVGKGGGTEAFF. The chain uses TRBV29-1 and TRBJ1-1; perhaps TRBD1 as D (6 bases). CDR3 length: 13 residues. Deletions cut 4 bases from V and 5 bases from J, with 14 bases between. The V gene's germline CDR1 is SQVTM and CDR2 ANQGSEA.